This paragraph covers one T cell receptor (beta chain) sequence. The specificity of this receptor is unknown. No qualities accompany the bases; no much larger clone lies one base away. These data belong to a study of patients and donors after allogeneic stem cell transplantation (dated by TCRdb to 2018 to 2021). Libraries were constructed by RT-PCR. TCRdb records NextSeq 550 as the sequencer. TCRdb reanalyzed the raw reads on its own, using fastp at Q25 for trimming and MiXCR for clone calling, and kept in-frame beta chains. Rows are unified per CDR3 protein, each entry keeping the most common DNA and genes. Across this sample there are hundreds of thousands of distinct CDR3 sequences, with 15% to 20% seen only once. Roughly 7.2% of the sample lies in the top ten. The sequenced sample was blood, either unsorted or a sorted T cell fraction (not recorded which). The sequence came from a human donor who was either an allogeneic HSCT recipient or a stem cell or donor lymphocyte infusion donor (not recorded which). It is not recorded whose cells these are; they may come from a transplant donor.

The nucleotide sequence reads as follows: TGTGCCAGCAGCCAAGATCCTACCGGGACAGGAAGCACAGATACGCAGTATTTT. This sequence encodes CASSQDPTGTGSTDTQYF. This receptor chain uses TRBV4-2 and TRBJ2-3; 8 bases in the middle match TRBD1. The germline V gene encodes CDR1 LGHNA and CDR2 YNFKEQ. V has 0 bases trimmed and J has 0 bases trimmed; junction bases matching no gene number 8. The cysteine opens and the phenylalanine closes a CDR3 of 18 amino acids. Only the CDR3 DNA is retained, 54 bases long and in frame from the first base.